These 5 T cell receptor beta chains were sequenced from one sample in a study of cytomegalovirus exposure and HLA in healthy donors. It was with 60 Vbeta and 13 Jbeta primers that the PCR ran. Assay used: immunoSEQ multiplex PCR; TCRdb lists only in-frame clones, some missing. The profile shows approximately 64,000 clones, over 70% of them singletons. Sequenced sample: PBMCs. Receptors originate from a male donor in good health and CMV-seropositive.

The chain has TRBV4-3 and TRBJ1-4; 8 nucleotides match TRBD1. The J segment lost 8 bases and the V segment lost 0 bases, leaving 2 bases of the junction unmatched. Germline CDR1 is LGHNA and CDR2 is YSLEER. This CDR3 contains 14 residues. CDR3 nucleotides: TGCGCCAGCAGCCAAGACAGGGGGCGGGAAAAACTGTTTTTT. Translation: CASSQDRGREKLFF.

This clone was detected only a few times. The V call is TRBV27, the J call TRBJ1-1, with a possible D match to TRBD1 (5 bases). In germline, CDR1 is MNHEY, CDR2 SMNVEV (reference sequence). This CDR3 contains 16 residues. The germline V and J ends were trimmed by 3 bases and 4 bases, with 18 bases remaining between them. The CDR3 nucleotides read TGTGCCAGCAGTTTTTCGGGGGGAGGTTGGGGCACTGAAGCTTTCTTT. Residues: CASSFSGGGWGTEAFF.

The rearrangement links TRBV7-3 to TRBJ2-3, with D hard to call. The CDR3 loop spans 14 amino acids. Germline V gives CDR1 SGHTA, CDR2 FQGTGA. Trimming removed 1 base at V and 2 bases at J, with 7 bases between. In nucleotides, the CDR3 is TGTGCCAGCAGCTTAAACTACCCCACAGATACGCAGTATTTT. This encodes CASSLNYPTDTQYF.

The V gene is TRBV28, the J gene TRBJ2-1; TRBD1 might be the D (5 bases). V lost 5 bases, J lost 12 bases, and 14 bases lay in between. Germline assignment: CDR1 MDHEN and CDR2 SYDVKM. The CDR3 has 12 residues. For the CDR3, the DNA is TGTGCCAGCAGTCCAGAGGTTCAGGGGCAGTTCTTC. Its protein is CASSPEVQGQFF.

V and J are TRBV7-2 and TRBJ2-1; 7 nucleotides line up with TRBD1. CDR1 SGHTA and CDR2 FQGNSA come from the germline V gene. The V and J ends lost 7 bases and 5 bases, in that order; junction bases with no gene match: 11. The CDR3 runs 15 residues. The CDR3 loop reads CASNPQGLINNEQFF. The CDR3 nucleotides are TGTGCCAGCAATCCACAGGGGCTGATAAACAATGAGCAGTTCTTC.